This T cell receptor (beta chain) comes out of a study of blood T cell repertoires in COVID-19. Study-level background: COVID-19 samples from acute and convalescent phases originated in the United States, Italy and Spain. PBMCs, B-cell-depleted T cells, or T cells were the source of the cDNA or gDNA that made up the material.

Authors' data handling: Counts of nucleated cells, estimated from reference gene primer amplification, were obtained. The table came from immunoSEQ multiplex PCR; TCRdb's copy has only in-frame clones and leaves some out. That table gives V, J and clone size, and the DNA gave D and trimming. The sample contains about 160,000 clones, 70% to 90% of which appear only once. Germline V CDR1 and CDR2: MNHEY, SVGAGI. With 5 bases removed from V and 0 bases from J, the gap between germline ends came to 11 bases. The CDR3 consists of 15 residues. This clonotype originated in a man aged 40-49 years with acute or convalescent COVID-19. The rearrangement joins TRBV6-5 to TRBJ2-1; the D is unclear. Sequenced: peripheral blood. The CDR3, as DNA: TGTGCCAGCAGTCAAAGGAGTAGCTCCTACAATGAGCAGTTCTTC. This encodes CASSQRSSSYNEQFF.